What follows is one T cell receptor (beta chain) and its context. The CDR3 extends over 16 amino acids. CDR1 and CDR2 from the germline V gene are LGHNA and YSLEER. Trimming removed 2 bases from V and 4 bases from J; junction bases left unmatched: 1. The sample is drawn from a study of blood T cell repertoires in COVID-19. In the source study's methods: Amplification of reference gene primers was used by the study to estimate nucleated cell counts. Only in-frame clones appear in the TCRdb table, and some are missing; sequencing was by immunoSEQ multiplex PCR. V, J and clone size derive from that table, while D and trimming were established from the DNA sequence. The sample has around 400,000 clones, 75% to 90% seen once; the top ten hold over 4.5%.

Sequencing was performed on PBMCs or T cells enriched from blood (not recorded which). The clonotype originates from a woman between 50 and 59 years old who had recovered from COVID-19. This chain uses TRBV4-3 with TRBJ2-2; TRBD2 agrees at 13 bases. The CDR3, as DNA: TGCGCCAGCAGCCAAACTAGCGGGGGGGCCACCGGGGAGCTGTTTTTT. Its protein product is CASSQTSGGATGELFF.